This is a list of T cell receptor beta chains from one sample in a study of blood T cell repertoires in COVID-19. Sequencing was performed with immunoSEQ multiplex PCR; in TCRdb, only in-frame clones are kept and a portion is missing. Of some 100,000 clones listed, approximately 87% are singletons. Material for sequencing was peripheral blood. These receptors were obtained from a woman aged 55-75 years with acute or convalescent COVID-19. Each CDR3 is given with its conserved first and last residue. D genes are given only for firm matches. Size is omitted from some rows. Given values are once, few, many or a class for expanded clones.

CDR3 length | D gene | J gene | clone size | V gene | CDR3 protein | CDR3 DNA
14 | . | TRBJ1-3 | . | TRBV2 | CASSEWQGGNTIYF | TGTGCCAGCAGTGAATGGCAGGGGGGAAACACCATATATTTT
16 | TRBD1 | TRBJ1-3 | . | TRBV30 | CAWSVWDRGSGNTIYF | TGTGCCTGGAGTGTCTGGGACAGGGGCTCTGGAAACACCATATATTTT
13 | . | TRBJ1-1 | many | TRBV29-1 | CSVDGAVNTEAFF | TGCAGCGTTGATGGAGCGGTGAACACTGAAGCTTTCTTT
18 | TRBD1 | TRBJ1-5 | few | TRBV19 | CASSSRTGGSYGNQPQHF | TGTGCCAGTAGTAGTCGGACAGGGGGCTCGTACGGCAATCAGCCCCAGCATTTT
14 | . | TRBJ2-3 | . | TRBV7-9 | CASSLRQLTDTQYF | TGTGCCAGCAGCTTGCGACAGCTAACAGATACGCAGTATTTT
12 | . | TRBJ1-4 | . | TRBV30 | CAWSGVVEKLFF | TGTGCCTGGAGTGGAGTTGTGGAAAAACTGTTTTTT
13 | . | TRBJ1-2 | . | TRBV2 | CASFRQTNYGYTF | TGTGCCAGCTTTCGACAGACTAACTATGGCTACACCTTC
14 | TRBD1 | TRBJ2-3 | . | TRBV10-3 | CAIRQGYDTDTQYF | TGTGCCATCAGACAGGGGTACGACACAGATACGCAGTATTTT
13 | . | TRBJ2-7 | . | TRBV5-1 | CASSLTGTYEQYF | TGCGCCAGCAGCTTGACGGGGACCTACGAGCAGTACTTC
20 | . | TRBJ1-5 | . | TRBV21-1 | CASSSSGTGGPSYSNQPQHF | TGTGCCAGCAGCAGTTCCGGGACAGGGGGCCCTTCCTATAGCAATCAGCCCCAGCATTTT
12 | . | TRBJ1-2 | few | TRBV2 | CASSEEGYGYTF | TGTGCCAGCAGTGAAGAGGGGTATGGCTACACCTTC
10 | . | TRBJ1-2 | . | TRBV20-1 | CSAEGGGYTF | TGCAGTGCTGAGGGAGGGGGCTACACCTTC
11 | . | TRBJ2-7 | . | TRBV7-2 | CASSLNSWQYF | TGTGCCAGCAGCTTAAATTCTTGGCAGTACTTC
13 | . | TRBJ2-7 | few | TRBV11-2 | CASSVTVSYEQYF | TGTGCCAGCAGCGTAACAGTTTCCTACGAGCAGTACTTC
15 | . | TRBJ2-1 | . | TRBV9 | CASSSSFGLLDEQFF | TGTGCCAGCAGCTCAAGTTTCGGACTTTTGGATGAGCAGTTCTTC
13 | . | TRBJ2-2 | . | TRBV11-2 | CASSPAEVGELFF | TGTGCCAGCAGCCCCGCGGAAGTCGGGGAGCTGTTTTTT
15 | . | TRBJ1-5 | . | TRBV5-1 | CASSAGIGGAQPQHF | TGCGCCAGCAGCGCCGGAATTGGGGGGGCTCAGCCCCAGCATTTT
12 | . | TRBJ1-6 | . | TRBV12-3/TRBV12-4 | CASSEGDSPLHF | TGTGCCAGCAGTGAGGGAGATTCACCCCTCCACTTT
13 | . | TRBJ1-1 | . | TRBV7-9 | CASQRQTDGEAFF | TGTGCCAGCCAGCGACAGACGGACGGAGAAGCTTTCTTT
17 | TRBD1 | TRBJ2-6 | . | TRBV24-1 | CATSATRQGPGANVLTF | TGTGCCACCAGCGCTACCCGACAGGGGCCTGGGGCCAACGTCCTGACTTTC
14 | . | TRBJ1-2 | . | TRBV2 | CASRRDRLSYGYTF | TGTGCCAGCAGGAGAGACAGGTTAAGCTATGGCTACACCTTC
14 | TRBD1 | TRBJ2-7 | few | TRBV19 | CASTPTGRVVEQYF | TGTGCCAGTACCCCGACAGGGCGAGTGGTCGAGCAGTACTTC
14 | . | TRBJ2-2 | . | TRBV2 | CASSEPQYTGELFF | TGTGCCAGCAGCGAACCCCAATACACCGGGGAGCTGTTTTTT
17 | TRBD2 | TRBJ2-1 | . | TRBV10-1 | CASSGAIAGGSLNEQFF | TGCGCCAGCAGTGGCGCGATAGCGGGAGGTTCCCTTAATGAGCAGTTCTTC
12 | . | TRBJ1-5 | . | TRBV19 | CASSDSNQPQHF | TGTGCCAGTAGTGACAGTAACCAGCCCCAGCATTTT
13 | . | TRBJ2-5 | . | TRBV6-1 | CASSVAPEGTQYF | TGTGCCAGCAGTGTAGCGCCCGAGGGGACCCAGTACTTC
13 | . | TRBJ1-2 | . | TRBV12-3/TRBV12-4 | CASSFGGKNGYTF | TGTGCCAGCAGTTTCGGAGGAAAGAATGGCTACACCTTC